The present entry profiles one T cell receptor beta chain with its context. Its antigen is still unknown. The source of the sample is a study of Tregs in tolerant kidney transplant recipients. The overall study: Mixed chimerism was transient after nonmyeloablative marrow transplants from related graft donors. Study observations and caveats: The small number of patients limits these findings pending further validation. In tolerant patients, donor-specific Tregs outgrew total Tregs, suggesting antigen-driven expansion. Activated donor B cell expansion appeared to reveal the most relevant donor-specific TCRbeta repertoire.

This CDR3 has 13 residues. Germline CDR1 is KGHSH and CDR2 is LQKENI. V was pared by 3 bases and J by 5 bases, with 8 bases between. The assay was immunoSEQ multiplex PCR, and TCRdb's table has in-frame clones only and misses some. The sample includes tens of thousands of clones, 95% to 98% of them seen just once. This TCR was sampled from a human donor who received a combined kidney and bone marrow transplant. The sequences come from CD4+ T cells from blood, collected before the transplant. The chain recombines TRBV18 with TRBJ1-5; tentative D call: TRBD1 (5 bases). CDR3 DNA sequence: TGTGCCAGCTCACCTGCGGGGCATCAGCCCCAGCATTTT. Translation gives CASSPAGHQPQHF.